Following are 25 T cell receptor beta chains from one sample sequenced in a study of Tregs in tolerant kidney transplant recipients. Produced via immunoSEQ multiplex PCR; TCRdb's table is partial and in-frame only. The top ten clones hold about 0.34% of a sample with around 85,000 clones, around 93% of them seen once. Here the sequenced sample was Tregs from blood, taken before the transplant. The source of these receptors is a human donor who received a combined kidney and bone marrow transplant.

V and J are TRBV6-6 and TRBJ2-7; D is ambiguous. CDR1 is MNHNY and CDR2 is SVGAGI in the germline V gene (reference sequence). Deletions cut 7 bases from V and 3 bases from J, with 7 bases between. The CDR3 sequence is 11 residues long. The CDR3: CASTFNYEQYF. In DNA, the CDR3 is TGTGCCAGCACCTTTAACTACGAGCAGTACTTC.

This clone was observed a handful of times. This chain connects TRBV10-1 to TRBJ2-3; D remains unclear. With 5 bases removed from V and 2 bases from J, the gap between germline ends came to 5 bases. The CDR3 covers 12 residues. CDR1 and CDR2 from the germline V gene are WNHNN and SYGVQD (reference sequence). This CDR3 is CASSFSTDTQYF. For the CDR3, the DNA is TGCGCCAGCAGTTTCTCCACAGATACGCAGTATTTT.

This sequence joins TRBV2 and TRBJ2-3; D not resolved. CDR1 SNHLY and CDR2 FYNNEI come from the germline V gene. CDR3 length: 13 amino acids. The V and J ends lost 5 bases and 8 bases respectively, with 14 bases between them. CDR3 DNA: TGTGCCAGCAGTAACGACCCCTCGGGTACGCAGTATTTT. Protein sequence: CASSNDPSGTQYF.

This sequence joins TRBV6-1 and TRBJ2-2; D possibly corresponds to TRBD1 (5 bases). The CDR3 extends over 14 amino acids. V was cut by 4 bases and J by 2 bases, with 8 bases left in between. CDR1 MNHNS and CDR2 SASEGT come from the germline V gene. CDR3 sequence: CASSVQGNTGELFF. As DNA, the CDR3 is TGTGCCAGCAGTGTCCAGGGAAACACCGGGGAGCTGTTTTTT.

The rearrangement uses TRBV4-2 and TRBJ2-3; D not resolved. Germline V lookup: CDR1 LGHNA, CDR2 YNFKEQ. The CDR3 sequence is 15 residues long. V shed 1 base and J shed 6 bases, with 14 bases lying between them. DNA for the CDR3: TGTGCCAGCAGCCAAGGGGTGGGATTGAGCGATACGCAGTATTTT. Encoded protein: CASSQGVGLSDTQYF.

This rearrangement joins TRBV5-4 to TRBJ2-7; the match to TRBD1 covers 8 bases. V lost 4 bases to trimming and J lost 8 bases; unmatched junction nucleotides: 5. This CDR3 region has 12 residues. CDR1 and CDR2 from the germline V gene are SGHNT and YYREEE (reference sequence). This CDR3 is CASSPGQDQQYF. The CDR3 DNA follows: TGTGCCAGCAGCCCGGGACAGGACCAGCAGTACTTC.

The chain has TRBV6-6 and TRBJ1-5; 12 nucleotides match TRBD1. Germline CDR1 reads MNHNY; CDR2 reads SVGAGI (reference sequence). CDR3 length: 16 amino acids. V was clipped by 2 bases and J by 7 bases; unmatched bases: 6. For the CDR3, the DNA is TGTGCCAGCAGTTACATGGGGACAGGGGGCTGGCAGCCCCAGCATTTT. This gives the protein CASSYMGTGGWQPQHF.

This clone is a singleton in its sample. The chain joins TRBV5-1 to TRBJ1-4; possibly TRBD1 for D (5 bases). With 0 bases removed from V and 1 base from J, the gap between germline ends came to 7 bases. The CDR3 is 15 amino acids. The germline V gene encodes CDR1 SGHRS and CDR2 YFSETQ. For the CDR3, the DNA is TGCGCCAGCAGCTTGGGGGGGAAAACTAATGAAAAACTGTTTTTT. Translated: CASSLGGKTNEKLFF.

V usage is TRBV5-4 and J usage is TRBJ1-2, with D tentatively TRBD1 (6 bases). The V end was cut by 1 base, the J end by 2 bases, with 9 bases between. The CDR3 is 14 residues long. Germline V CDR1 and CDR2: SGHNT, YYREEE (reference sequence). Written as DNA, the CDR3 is TGTGCCAGCAGCTTGCAGGGGACGAACTATGGCTACACCTTC. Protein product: CASSLQGTNYGYTF.

This CDR3 reads CASSLSGGHTDTQYF. As DNA, the CDR3 is TGTGCCAGCAGTTTATCCGGGGGTCACACAGATACGCAGTATTTT. The J gene is TRBJ2-3, the V gene TRBV28; D is possibly TRBD2 (6 bases). CDR1 and CDR2 from the germline V gene are MDHEN and SYDVKM. Trimming took off 1 base at V and 2 bases at J, with 10 bases between the two ends. This CDR3 region has 15 residues.

The CDR3 protein is CASSPGPPAYGYTF. CDR3 in DNA: TGTGCCAGCAGTCCGGGACCGCCTGCCTATGGCTACACCTTC. The rearrangement joins TRBV6-4 to TRBJ1-2, with a weak D call TRBD1 (5 bases). The V gene's germline CDR1 is MRHNA and CDR2 SNTAGT. The CDR3 spans 14 residues. With 5 bases removed from V and 4 bases from J, the gap between germline ends came to 14 bases.

This CDR3 is CASSNGTGGAGKNIQYF. The CDR3 DNA reads as TGCGCCAGCAGCAATGGGACAGGGGGCGCGGGGAAAAACATTCAGTACTTC. V gene TRBV5-1 combines with J gene TRBJ2-4, with 12 positions matching TRBD1. The junction had 9 bases not matched to a gene; V was cut back by 4 bases and J by 4 bases. This CDR3 comprises 17 residues. Germline loops: CDR1 SGHRS, CDR2 YFSETQ.

CDR3 nucleotide sequence: TGTGCCAGCAGCTTGGATGTGCAGACCCAGTACTTC. It specifies CASSLDVQTQYF. The chain carries TRBV5-4 and TRBJ2-5; D gene unclear. This CDR3 is 12 amino acids long. Germline V gene lookup returns CDR1 SGHNT and CDR2 YYREEE (reference sequence). Trimming took off 0 bases at V and 6 bases at J, with 6 bases between the two ends.

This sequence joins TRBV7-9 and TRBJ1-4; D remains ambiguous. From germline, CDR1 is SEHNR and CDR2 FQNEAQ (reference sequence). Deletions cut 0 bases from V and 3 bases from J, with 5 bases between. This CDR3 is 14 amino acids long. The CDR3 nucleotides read TGTGCCAGCAGCTTAGCAGGGTCTAATGAAAAACTGTTTTTT. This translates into CASSLAGSNEKLFF.

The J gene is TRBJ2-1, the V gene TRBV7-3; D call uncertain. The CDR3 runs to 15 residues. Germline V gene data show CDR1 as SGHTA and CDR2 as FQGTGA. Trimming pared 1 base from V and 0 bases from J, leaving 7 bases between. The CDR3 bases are TGTGCCAGCAGCTTAATAGGCAGCTCCTACAATGAGCAGTTCTTC. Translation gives CASSLIGSSYNEQFF. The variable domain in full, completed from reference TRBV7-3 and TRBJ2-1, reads GAGVSQTPSNKVTEKGKYVELRCDPISGHTALYWYRQSLGQGPEFLIYFQGTGAADDSGLPNDRFFAVRPEGSVSTLKIQRTERGDSAVYLCASSLIGSSYNEQFFGPGTRLTVL.

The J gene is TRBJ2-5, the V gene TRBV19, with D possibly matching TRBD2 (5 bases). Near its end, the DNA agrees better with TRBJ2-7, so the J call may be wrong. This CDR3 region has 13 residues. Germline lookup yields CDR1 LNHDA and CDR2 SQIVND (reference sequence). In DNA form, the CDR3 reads TGTGCCAGTAGTATAGATCGAGGGTACGAGCAGTACTTC. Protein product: CASSIDRGYEQYF.

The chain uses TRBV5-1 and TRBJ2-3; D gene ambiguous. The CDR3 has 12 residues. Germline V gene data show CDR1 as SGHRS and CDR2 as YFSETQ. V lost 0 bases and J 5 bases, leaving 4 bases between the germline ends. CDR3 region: CASSLVGDTQYF. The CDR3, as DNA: TGCGCCAGCAGCTTGGTCGGAGATACGCAGTATTTT.

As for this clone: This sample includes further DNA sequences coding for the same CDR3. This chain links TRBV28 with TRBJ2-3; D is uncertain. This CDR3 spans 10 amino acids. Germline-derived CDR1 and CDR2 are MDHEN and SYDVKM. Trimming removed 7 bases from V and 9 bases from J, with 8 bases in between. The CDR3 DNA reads TGTGCCAGCAAAGAGAACACGCAGTATTTT. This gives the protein CASKENTQYF.

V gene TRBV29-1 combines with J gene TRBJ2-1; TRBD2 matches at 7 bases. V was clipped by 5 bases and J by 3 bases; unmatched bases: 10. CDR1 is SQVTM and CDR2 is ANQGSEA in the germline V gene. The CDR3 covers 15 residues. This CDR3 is CSVLSGASGYNEQFF. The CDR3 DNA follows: TGCAGCGTTCTTTCTGGGGCTAGCGGCTACAATGAGCAGTTCTTC.

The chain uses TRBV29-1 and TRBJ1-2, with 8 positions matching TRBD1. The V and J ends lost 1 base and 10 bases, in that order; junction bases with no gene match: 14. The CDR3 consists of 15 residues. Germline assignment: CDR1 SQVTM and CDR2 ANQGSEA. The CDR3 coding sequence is TGCAGCGTTGAAGCGGTCAGCGGCAGGGGGCGGGACTACACCTTC. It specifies CSVEAVSGRGRDYTF.

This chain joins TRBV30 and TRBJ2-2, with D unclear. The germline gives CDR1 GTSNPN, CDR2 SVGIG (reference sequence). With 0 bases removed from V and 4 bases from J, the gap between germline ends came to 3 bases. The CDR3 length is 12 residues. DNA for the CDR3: TGTGCCTGGAGTGTCTCCACCGGGGAGCTGTTTTTT. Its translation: CAWSVSTGELFF.

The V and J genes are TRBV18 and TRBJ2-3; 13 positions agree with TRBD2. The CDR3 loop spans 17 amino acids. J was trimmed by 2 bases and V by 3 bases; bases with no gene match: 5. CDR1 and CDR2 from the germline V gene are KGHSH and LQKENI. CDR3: CASSPLGLAGFTDTQYF. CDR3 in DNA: TGTGCCAGCTCACCTTTGGGACTAGCGGGATTCACAGATACGCAGTATTTT. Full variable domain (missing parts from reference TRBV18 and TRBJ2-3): NAGVMQNPRHLVRRRGQEARLRCSPMKGHSHVYWYRQLPEEGLKFMVYLQKENIIDESGMPKERFSAEFPKEGPSILRIQQVVRGDSAAYFCASSPLGLAGFTDTQYFGPGTRLTVL.

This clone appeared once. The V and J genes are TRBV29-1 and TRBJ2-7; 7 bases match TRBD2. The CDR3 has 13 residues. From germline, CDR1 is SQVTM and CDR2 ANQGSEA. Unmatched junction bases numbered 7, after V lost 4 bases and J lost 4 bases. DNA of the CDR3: TGCAGCGTTGTGGCTAGCGGTTTTTACGAGCAGTACTTC. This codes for CSVVASGFYEQYF.

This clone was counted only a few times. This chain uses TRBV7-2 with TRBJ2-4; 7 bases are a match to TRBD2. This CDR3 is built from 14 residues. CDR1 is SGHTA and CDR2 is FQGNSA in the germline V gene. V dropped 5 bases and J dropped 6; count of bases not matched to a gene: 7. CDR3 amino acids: CASSPGLVVNIQYF. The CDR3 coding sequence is TGTGCCAGCAGCCCAGGACTAGTCGTAAACATTCAGTACTTC.

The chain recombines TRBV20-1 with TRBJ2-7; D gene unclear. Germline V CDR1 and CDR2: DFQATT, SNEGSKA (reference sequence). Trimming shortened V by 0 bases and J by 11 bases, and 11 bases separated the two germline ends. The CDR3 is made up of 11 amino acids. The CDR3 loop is CSARDWEEKYF. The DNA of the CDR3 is TGCAGTGCTAGAGATTGGGAAGAGAAGTACTTC.